These 28 T cell receptor beta chains came from one sample sequenced in a study of blood T cell repertoires in COVID-19. TCRdb's table, derived via immunoSEQ multiplex PCR, lists solely in-frame clones and lacks some. The table records more than 100,000 clones, around 64% of them present only once. Input material: peripheral blood. Receptors were obtained from a human donor with acute or convalescent COVID-19. The donor label of this sample is uncertain.

Only a few counts were recorded for this clone. The chain recombines TRBV18 with TRBJ2-5, with 7 bases aligning to TRBD1. Germline loops: CDR1 KGHSH, CDR2 LQKENI. This CDR3 region has 14 residues. The V gene end was trimmed by 4 bases and the J gene end by 4 bases; junction bases not matched to a gene: 6. As DNA, the CDR3 is TGTGCCAGCTCACGACAGGGATCCCCAGAGACCCAGTACTTC. It yields the protein CASSRQGSPETQYF.

The rearrangement uses TRBV24-1 and TRBJ2-3; unclear D gene. This CDR3 is built from 13 residues. V dropped 4 bases and J dropped 5 bases, with 9 bases sitting between them. Germline-derived CDR1 and CDR2 are KGHDR and SFDVKD. The CDR3 spells CATSEVFRDTQYF. DNA for the CDR3: TGTGCCACCAGTGAAGTTTTTAGAGATACGCAGTATTTT.

This clone was counted between two and nine times. The rearrangement links TRBV2 to TRBJ2-6, with D possibly being TRBD2 (6 bases). The V end was cut by 3 bases, the J end by 2 bases, with 11 bases between. CDR1 and CDR2 from the germline V gene are SNHLY and FYNNEI. The CDR3 covers 16 residues. The CDR3 spells CASSDFPSAGANVLTF. For the CDR3, the DNA is TGTGCCAGCAGTGATTTCCCTAGCGCTGGGGCCAACGTCCTGACTTTC. The full variable domain, with the rest looked up from reference TRBV2 and TRBJ2-6, is EPEVTQTPSHQVTQMGQEVILRCVPISNHLYFYWYRQILGQKVEFLVSFYNNEISEKSEIFDDQFSVERPDGSNFTLKIRSTKLEDSAMYFCASSDFPSAGANVLTFGAGSRLTVL.

This chain joins TRBV5-1 and TRBJ1-2; TRBD1 agrees at 9 bases. The CDR3 has 16 residues. Trimming at V came to 2 bases and at J to 4 bases, leaving 9 bases not matched to a gene. Germline V lookup: CDR1 SGHRS, CDR2 YFSETQ. The CDR3 is CASSLLGTGNSYGYTF. CDR3 DNA sequence: TGCGCCAGCAGCTTATTAGGGACAGGGAATTCCTATGGCTACACCTTC.

The chain recombines TRBV3-1 (or the pseudogene TRBV3-2) with TRBJ1-4; D unclear. Germline assignment: CDR1 LGHDT and CDR2 YNNKEL (reference sequence). Trimming took 1 base from V and 4 from J, leaving 13 bases between them. The CDR3 contains 16 residues. The CDR3 protein is CASSQASGRHNEKLFF. The CDR3 bases are TGTGCCAGCAGCCAAGCCAGCGGACGGCATAATGAAAAACTGTTTTTT.

This clone appeared many times. The V and J genes are TRBV19 and TRBJ2-1; TRBD2 matches 8 bases. The CDR3 sequence is 16 residues long. Trimming at V came to 10 bases and at J to 7 bases, leaving 18 bases not matched to a gene. Germline CDR1 reads LNHDA; CDR2 reads SQIVND (reference sequence). CDR3 coding DNA: TGTGCCACCACGGTGATTGCGGGGGGAATTAGGAATGAGCAGTTCTTC. Protein product: CATTVIAGGIRNEQFF.

The CDR3 loop reads CASSLVVTASGYTF. The CDR3, as DNA: TGTGCCAGCAGCTTAGTGGTTACAGCCAGTGGCTACACCTTC. The gene calls are TRBV7-2 and TRBJ1-2; D remains ambiguous. The V end was cut by 1 base, the J end by 7 bases, with 13 bases between. Looked up from germline, CDR1 is SGHTA and CDR2 is FQGNSA. This CDR3 comprises 14 residues.

The chain joins TRBV7-9 to TRBJ1-1; D is unclear. CDR1 is SEHNR and CDR2 is FQNEAQ in the germline V gene (reference sequence). Trimming stripped 3 bases from V and 1 base from J, with 6 bases between. The CDR3 consists of 13 residues. CDR3 region: CASSLQANTEAFF. CDR3 DNA: TGTGCCAGCAGCTTGCAAGCGAACACTGAAGCTTTCTTT.

The V call is TRBV12-3 or TRBV12-4, the J call TRBJ2-1; TRBD2 might be the D (7 bases). V gave up 6 bases and J gave up 9 bases, with 9 bases separating them. The CDR3 length is 11 residues. The CDR3: CASRRGGEQFF. The CDR3 region has the DNA TGTGCCAGCAGGAGGGGGGGTGAGCAGTTCTTC.

The chain links TRBV30 to TRBJ1-2; D may be TRBD1 (6 bases). CDR3 size: 17 residues. Per the germline V gene, CDR1 is GTSNPN and CDR2 is SVGIG (reference sequence). V dropped 4 bases and J dropped 4 bases, with 25 bases sitting between them. The CDR3 region is CAWTVGGWDREIYGYTF. CDR3 nucleotides: TGTGCCTGGACCGTAGGGGGTTGGGACCGAGAAATCTATGGCTACACCTTC.

The gene calls are TRBV24-1 and TRBJ2-3; D uncertain. Germline V gene sequence: CDR1 KGHDR, CDR2 SFDVKD. V was pared by 3 bases and J by 1 base, with 7 bases between. The CDR3 has 14 residues. CDR3: CATSDRGGTDTQYF. CDR3 nucleotides: TGTGCCACCAGTGATCGCGGAGGCACAGATACGCAGTATTTT.

This clone was seen only a few times. The chain combines TRBV29-1 with TRBJ1-3; tentatively, D is TRBD1 (5 bases). CDR3 length equals 15 residues. V lost 6 bases and J lost 1, with 16 bases in between. CDR1 is SQVTM, CDR2 ANQGSEA, per germline. This CDR3 reads CSVSWGDTSGNTIYF. As DNA, the CDR3 is TGCAGCGTCTCATGGGGGGATACGTCTGGAAACACCATATATTTT.

The chain employs TRBV19 and TRBJ1-2; 7 bases map to TRBD1. The germline V gene has CDR1 LNHDA and CDR2 SQIVND (reference sequence). The V segment lost 6 bases and the J segment 5 bases; nucleotides outside the gene matches: 9. This CDR3 is built from 14 residues. Here the CDR3 reads CASSRAEGAYGYTF. In nucleotides, the CDR3 is TGTGCCAGTAGCCGAGCGGAGGGGGCTTATGGCTACACCTTC.

In regard to this clone: Mismatch with germline at one junction end may stem from a read error. The chain joins TRBV19 to TRBJ1-4, with TRBD1 matching 9 bases. Germline V CDR1 and CDR2: LNHDA, SQIVND (reference sequence). The length of the CDR3 is 11 residues. The DNA for the CDR3 is TGTGCCAGACAGGGGGCGGGGAAAACTGTTTTT. It is translated as CARQGAGKTVF.

CDR3 in DNA: TGTGCCAGCAGTGTTGGGCAGGGGAATTCACCCCTCCACTTT. Amino acids: CASSVGQGNSPLHF. The chain employs TRBV2 and TRBJ1-6; tentative D call: TRBD1 (6 bases). V was pared by 4 bases and J by 7 bases, with 11 bases between. The CDR3 length is 14 residues. Germline lookup yields CDR1 SNHLY and CDR2 FYNNEI.

This sequence joins TRBV6-5 and TRBJ1-2; 7 positions match TRBD1. The length of the CDR3 is 15 residues. After removal of 5 bases from V and 4 bases from J, the junction contained 10 bases not matched to a gene. Germline V gene lookup returns CDR1 MNHEY and CDR2 SVGAGI. CDR3 sequence reads: CASSRHDRAGYGYTF. The CDR3 nucleotides read TGTGCCAGCAGTAGGCACGACAGGGCGGGCTATGGCTACACCTTC.

The chain uses TRBV2 and TRBJ1-3, with TRBD1 as a possible D gene (6 bases). CDR3 size: 14 residues. V was cut by 6 bases and J by 4 bases, with 13 bases left in between. Germline V gene lookup returns CDR1 SNHLY and CDR2 FYNNEI. CDR3 loop: CASSPTGNGNTIYF. In nucleotides, the CDR3 is TGTGCCAGCAGCCCTACAGGGAACGGAAACACCATATATTTT. The full variable domain, completed using reference TRBV2 and TRBJ1-3, is EPEVTQTPSHQVTQMGQEVILRCVPISNHLYFYWYRQILGQKVEFLVSFYNNEISEKSEIFDDQFSVERPDGSNFTLKIRSTKLEDSAMYFCASSPTGNGNTIYFGEGSWLTVV.

The chain joins TRBV19 to TRBJ1-6, with a possible D match to TRBD1 (5 bases). Germline loops: CDR1 LNHDA, CDR2 SQIVND (reference sequence). V was pared by 4 bases and J by 3 bases, with 10 bases between. CDR3 length equals 15 residues. The CDR3 here is CASSTRQYYNSPLHF. CDR3 nucleotides: TGTGCCAGTAGTACGCGACAGTACTATAATTCACCCCTCCACTTT.

In this sample, this clone turned up a few times. V is TRBV4-1 and J is TRBJ1-5; 7 positions match TRBD1. CDR3 length equals 14 residues. The ends lost 3 bases at V and 7 bases at J; junction bases unmatched: 6. CDR1 and CDR2 (germline): MGHRA, YSYEKL. The CDR3 DNA follows: TGCGCCAGCAGCCACGGGACAGCAGGCCAGCCCCAGCATTTT. This sequence encodes CASSHGTAGQPQHF.

The J gene is TRBJ1-2, the V gene TRBV27; weak D call: TRBD1 (5 bases). This CDR3 contains 15 residues. Trimming shortened V by 2 bases and J by 4 bases, and 14 bases separated the two germline ends. From germline, CDR1 is MNHEY and CDR2 SMNVEV (reference sequence). The CDR3 sequence is CASSLSLRGTYGYTF. DNA for the CDR3: TGTGCCAGCAGTTTAAGTCTAAGGGGCACCTATGGCTACACCTTC.

The sample holds many counts of this clone. The DNA for the CDR3 is TGTGCCAGTAGTATAATTATGAACACTGAAGCTTTCTTT. Translated: CASSIIMNTEAFF. This chain links TRBV19 with TRBJ1-1; no firm D call. This CDR3 region has 13 residues. The germline V gene has CDR1 LNHDA and CDR2 SQIVND (reference sequence). The V end was cut by 2 bases, the J end by 0 bases, with 4 bases between. Combining the CDR3 with reference TRBV19 and TRBJ1-1 gives the whole variable domain DGGITQSPKYLFRKEGQNVTLSCEQNLNHDAMYWYRQDPGQGLRLIYYSQIVNDFQKGDIAEGYSVSREKKESFPLTVTSAQKNPTAFYLCASSIIMNTEAFFGQGTRLTVV.

The CDR3 nucleotides are TGTGCCACCTCGGGACAGGAGAATCAGCCCCAGCATTTT. Its protein is CATSGQENQPQHF. V usage is TRBV19 and J usage is TRBJ1-5; 8 bases align to TRBD1. The CDR3 runs 13 residues. Germline trimming cut 10 bases from V and 4 bases from J; bases unmatched to any gene: 6. Germline V gene data show CDR1 as LNHDA and CDR2 as SQIVND (reference sequence). Full variable domain (rest looked up from reference TRBV19 and TRBJ1-5): DGGITQSPKYLFRKEGQNVTLSCEQNLNHDAMYWYRQDPGQGLRLIYYSQIVNDFQKGDIAEGYSVSREKKESFPLTVTSAQKNPTAFYLCATSGQENQPQHFGDGTRLSIL.

The chain has TRBV11-2 and TRBJ1-3; possible D gene TRBD1, 6 bases. Looked up from germline, CDR1 is SGHAT and CDR2 is FQNNGV. This CDR3 has 16 residues. V shed 5 bases and J shed 0 bases, with 14 bases lying between them. The CDR3 protein is CASSLRQVDSGNTIYF. The CDR3 region has the DNA TGTGCCAGCAGCCTTAGACAGGTGGACTCTGGAAACACCATATATTTT.

J is TRBJ2-7 and V is TRBV12-3 or TRBV12-4; TRBD1 aligns across 8 bases. V shed 6 bases and J 5 bases; nucleotides not matched to a gene: 6. The CDR3 is 13 residues long. The CDR3 sequence: CASRDREAHEQYF. Written as DNA, the CDR3 is TGTGCCAGCAGGGACAGGGAGGCCCACGAGCAGTACTTC.

The V gene is TRBV4-2, the J gene TRBJ1-4, with TRBD1 matching 8 bases. This CDR3 region has 15 residues. V lost 0 bases and J lost 5; bases outside the gene matches: 2. The germline CDR1 and CDR2 sequences are LGHNA and YNFKEQ. CDR3 bases: TGTGCCAGCAGCCAAGAGGGACAGGCGAATGAAAAACTGTTTTTT. Protein: CASSQEGQANEKLFF.

V is TRBV18 and J is TRBJ2-7, with 7 bases fitting TRBD2. The CDR3 sequence is 13 residues long. With 4 bases clipped from V and 3 bases from J, the junction kept 3 bases outside the gene matches. Germline CDR1 and CDR2: KGHSH and LQKENI. This CDR3 is CASSRGGVYEQYF. The CDR3 region has the DNA TGTGCCAGCTCACGCGGGGGTGTCTACGAGCAGTACTTC.

The chain recombines TRBV6-7 with TRBJ1-2; tentative D call: TRBD1 (6 bases). TRBV6-7 is placed among ORFs of uncertain function. V lost 0 bases and J lost 2, with 10 bases in between. The length of the CDR3 is 15 residues. CDR3 in DNA: TGTGCCAGCAGTTACTCGGGGCAGGGGAACTATGGCTACACCTTC. As protein: CASSYSGQGNYGYTF.

This rearrangement joins TRBV2 to TRBJ1-6; TRBD1 might be the D (5 bases). The V end was cut by 6 bases, the J end by 6 bases, with 12 bases between. Germline V gives CDR1 SNHLY, CDR2 FYNNEI. CDR3 length equals 14 residues. CDR3 bases: TGTGCCAGCAGCGTAGGAGGGGCTAATTCACCCCTCCACTTT. It encodes CASSVGGANSPLHF.